This TCR beta chain was obtained from a study of PD-1 blockade in classical Hodgkin lymphoma. Patients all relapsed after autologous stem cell transplantation, and there was variation in brentuximab vedotin exposure. The sample holds a few counts of this clone. Using immunoSEQ multiplex PCR, the repertoire was profiled, and TCRdb retains in-frame clones only, with some absent. The table lists under 20,000 clones, around 85% of them singletons. The CDR3 extends over 11 amino acids. Deletions cut 8 bases from V and 6 bases from J, with 10 bases between. Germline CDR1 is SNHLY and CDR2 is FYNNEI. The sample was peripheral blood mononuclear cells (PBMCs), taken at baseline. This sequence originates from a human donor with classical Hodgkin lymphoma. V usage is TRBV2 and J usage is TRBJ1-2; D not certain. The CDR3 region has the DNA TGTGCCAGCGTCGGACGTGATGGCTACACCTTC. Translating it yields CASVGRDGYTF.